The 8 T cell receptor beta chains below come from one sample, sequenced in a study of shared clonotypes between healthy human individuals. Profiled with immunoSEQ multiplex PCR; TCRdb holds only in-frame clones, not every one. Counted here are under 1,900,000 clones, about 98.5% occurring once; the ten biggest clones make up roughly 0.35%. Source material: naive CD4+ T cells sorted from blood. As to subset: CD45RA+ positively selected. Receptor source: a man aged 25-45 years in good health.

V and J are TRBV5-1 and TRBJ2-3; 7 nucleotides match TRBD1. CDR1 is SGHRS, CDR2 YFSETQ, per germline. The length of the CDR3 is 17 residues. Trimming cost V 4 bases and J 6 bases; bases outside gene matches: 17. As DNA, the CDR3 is TGCGCCAGCAGCCATGGGTCAGGGGGAGAATCTTCGGATACGCAGTATTTT. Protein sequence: CASSHGSGGESSDTQYF.

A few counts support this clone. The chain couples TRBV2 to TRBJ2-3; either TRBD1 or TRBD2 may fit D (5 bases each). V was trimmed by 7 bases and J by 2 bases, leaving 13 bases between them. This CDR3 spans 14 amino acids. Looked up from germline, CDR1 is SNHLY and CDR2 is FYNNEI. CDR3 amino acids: CASTSLGATDTQYF. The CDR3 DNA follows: TGTGCCAGCACTTCACTAGGGGCCACAGATACGCAGTATTTT.

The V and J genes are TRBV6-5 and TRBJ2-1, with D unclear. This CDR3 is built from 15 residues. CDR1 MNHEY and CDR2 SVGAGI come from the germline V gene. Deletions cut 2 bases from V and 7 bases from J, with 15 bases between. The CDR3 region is CASSYLVSPGNEQFF. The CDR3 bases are TGTGCCAGCAGTTACCTGGTCAGCCCCGGGAATGAGCAGTTCTTC.

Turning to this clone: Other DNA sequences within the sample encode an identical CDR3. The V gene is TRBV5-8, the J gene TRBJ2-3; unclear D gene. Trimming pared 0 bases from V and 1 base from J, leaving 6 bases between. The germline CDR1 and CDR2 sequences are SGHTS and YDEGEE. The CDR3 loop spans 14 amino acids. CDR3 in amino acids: CASSLDRGTDTQYF. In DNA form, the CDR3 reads TGTGCCAGCAGCTTGGACAGAGGCACAGATACGCAGTATTTT. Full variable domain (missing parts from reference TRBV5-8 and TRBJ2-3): EAGVTQSPTHLIKTRGQQATLRCSPISGHTSVYWYQQALGLGLQFLLWYDEGEERNRGNFPPRFSGRQFPNYSSELNVNALELEDSALYLCASSLDRGTDTQYFGPGTRLTVL.

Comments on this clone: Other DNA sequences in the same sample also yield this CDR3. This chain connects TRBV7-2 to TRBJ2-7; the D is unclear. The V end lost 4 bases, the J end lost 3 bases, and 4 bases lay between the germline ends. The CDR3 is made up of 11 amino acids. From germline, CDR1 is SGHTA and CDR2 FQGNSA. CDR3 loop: CASSSNYEQYF. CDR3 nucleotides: TGTGCCAGCAGCTCTAACTACGAGCAGTACTTC. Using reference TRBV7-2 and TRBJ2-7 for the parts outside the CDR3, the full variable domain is GAGVSQSPSNKVTEKGKDVELRCDPISGHTALYWYRQSLGQGLEFLIYFQGNSAPDKSGLPSDRFSAERTGGSVSTLTIQRTQQEDSAVYLCASSSNYEQYFGPGTRLTVT.

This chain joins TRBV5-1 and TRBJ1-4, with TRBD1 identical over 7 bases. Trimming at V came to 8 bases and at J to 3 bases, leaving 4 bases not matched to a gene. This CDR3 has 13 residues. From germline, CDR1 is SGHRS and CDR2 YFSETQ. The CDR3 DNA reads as TGCGCCAGTGGGACAGCCCCTAATGAAAAACTGTTTTTT. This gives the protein CASGTAPNEKLFF.

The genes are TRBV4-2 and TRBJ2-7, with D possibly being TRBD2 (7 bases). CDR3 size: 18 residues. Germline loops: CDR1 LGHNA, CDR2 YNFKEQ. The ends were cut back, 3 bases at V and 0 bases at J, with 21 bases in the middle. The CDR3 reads CASSQYRLGAGASYEQYF. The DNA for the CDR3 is TGTGCCAGCAGCCAGTACCGCTTGGGGGCGGGAGCCTCCTACGAGCAGTACTTC.

The CDR3 DNA follows: TGCGCCAGCAGCCCCCTTGGAGGAGCGAACACCGGGGAGCTGTTTTTT. Translated: CASSPLGGANTGELFF. This chain connects TRBV5-1 to TRBJ2-2, with a possible D match to TRBD2 (5 bases). The ends were cut back, 4 bases at V and 0 bases at J, with 13 bases in the middle. CDR1 and CDR2 from the germline V gene are SGHRS and YFSETQ. The CDR3 length is 16 residues.